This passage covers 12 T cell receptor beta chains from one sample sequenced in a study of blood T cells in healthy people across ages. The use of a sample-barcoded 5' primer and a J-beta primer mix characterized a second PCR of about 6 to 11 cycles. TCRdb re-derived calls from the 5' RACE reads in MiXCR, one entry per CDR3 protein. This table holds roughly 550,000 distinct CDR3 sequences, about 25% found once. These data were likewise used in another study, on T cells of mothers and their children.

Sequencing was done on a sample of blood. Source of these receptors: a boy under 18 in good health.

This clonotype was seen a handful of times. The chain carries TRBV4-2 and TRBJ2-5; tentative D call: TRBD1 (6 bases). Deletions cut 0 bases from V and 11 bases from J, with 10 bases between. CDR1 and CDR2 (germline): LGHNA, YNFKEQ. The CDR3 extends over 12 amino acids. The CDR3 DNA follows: TGTGCCAGCAGCCAAGAATCAGGGGATCAGTACTTC. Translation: CASSQESGDQYF.

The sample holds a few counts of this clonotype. The CDR3 is CASSPLNGDTDTQYF. The DNA of the CDR3 is TGTGCCAGCAGCCCCCTTAACGGGGACACAGATACGCAGTATTTT. This chain connects TRBV7-8 to TRBJ2-3; D might be TRBD2 (5 bases). Germline V CDR1 and CDR2: SGHVS, FQNEAQ. The CDR3 spans 15 residues. Trimming took off 5 bases at V and 2 bases at J, with 14 bases between the two ends.

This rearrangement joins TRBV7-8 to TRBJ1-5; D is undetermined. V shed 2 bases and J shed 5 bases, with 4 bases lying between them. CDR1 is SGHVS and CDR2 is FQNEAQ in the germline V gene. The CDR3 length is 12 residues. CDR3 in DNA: TGTGCCAGCAGCTTATTTGATCAGCCCCAGCATTTT. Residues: CASSLFDQPQHF.

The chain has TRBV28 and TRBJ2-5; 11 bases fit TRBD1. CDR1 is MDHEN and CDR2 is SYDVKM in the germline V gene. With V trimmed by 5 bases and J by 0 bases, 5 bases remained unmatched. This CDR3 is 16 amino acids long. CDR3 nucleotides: TGTGCCAGCAGTGGGGGGACAGGGGGGGACCAAGAGACCCAGTACTTC. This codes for CASSGGTGGDQETQYF.

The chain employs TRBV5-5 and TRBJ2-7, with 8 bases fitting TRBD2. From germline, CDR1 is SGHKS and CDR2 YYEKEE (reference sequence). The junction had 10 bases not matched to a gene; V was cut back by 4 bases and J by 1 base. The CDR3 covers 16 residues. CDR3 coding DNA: TGTGCCAGCAGCCAGGTACCGGGAGGGTTGTCCTACGAGCAGTACTTC. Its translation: CASSQVPGGLSYEQYF. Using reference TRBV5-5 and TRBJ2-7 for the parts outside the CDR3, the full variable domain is DAGVTQSPTHLIKTRGQQVTLRCSPISGHKSVSWYQQVLGQGPQFIFQYYEKEERGRGNFPDRFSARQFPNYSSELNVNALLLGDSALYLCASSQVPGGLSYEQYFGPGTRLTVT.

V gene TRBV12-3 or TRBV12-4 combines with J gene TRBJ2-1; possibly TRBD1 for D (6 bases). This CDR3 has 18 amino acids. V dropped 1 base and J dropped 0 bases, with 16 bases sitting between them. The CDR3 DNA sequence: TGTGCCAGCAGTTTAGGAACAGGGATTCCCCTCTCCTACAATGAGCAGTTCTTC. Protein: CASSLGTGIPLSYNEQFF.

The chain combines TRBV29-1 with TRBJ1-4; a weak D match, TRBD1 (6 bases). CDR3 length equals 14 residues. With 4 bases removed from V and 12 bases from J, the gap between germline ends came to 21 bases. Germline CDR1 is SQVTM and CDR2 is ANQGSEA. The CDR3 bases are TGCAGCGTTGTTAAGAACCGGGGGGGCAGGGAACTGTTTTTT. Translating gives CSVVKNRGGRELFF. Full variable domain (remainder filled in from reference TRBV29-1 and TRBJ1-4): SAVISQKPSRDICQRGTSLTIQCQVDSQVTMMFWYRQQPGQSLTLIATANQGSEATYESGFVIDKFPISRPNLTFSTLTVSNMSPEDSSIYLCSVVKNRGGRELFFGSGTQLSVL.

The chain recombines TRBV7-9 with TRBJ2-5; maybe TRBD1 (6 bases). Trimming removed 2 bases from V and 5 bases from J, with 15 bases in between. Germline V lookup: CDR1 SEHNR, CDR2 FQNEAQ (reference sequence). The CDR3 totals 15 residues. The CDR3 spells CASSLRGGTPETQYF. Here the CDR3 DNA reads TGTGCCAGCAGCTTACGAGGGGGTACTCCGGAGACCCAGTACTTC. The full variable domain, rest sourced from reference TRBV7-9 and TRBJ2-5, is DTGVSQNPRHKITKRGQNVTFRCDPISEHNRLYWYRQTLGQGPEFLTYFQNEAQLEKSRLLSDRFSAERPKGSFSTLEIQRTEQGDSAMYLCASSLRGGTPETQYFGPGTRLLVL.

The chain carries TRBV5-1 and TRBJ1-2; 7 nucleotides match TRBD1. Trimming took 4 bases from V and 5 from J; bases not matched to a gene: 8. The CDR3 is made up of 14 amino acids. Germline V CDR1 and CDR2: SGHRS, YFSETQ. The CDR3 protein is CASSATGEGYGYTF. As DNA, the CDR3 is TGCGCCAGCAGCGCAACAGGGGAAGGTTATGGCTACACCTTC.

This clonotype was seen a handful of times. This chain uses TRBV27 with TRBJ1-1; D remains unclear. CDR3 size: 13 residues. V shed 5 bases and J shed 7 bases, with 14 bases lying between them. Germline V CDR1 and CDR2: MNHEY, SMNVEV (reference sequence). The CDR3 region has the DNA TGTGCCAGCAGTCTCAGAAGACTGGGTGAAGCTTTCTTT. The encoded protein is CASSLRRLGEAFF.

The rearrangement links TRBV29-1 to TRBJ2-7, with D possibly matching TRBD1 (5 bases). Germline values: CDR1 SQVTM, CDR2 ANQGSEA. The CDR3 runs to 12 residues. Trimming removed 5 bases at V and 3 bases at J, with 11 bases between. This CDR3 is CSVKGQGYEQYF. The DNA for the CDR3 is TGCAGCGTTAAAGGCCAGGGCTACGAGCAGTACTTC.

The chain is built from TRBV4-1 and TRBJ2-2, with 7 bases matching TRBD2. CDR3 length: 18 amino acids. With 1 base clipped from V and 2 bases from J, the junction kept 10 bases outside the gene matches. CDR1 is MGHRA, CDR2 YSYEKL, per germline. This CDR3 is CASSQGPWLAVNTGELFF. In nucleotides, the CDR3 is TGCGCCAGCAGCCAAGGACCGTGGCTAGCGGTCAACACCGGGGAGCTGTTTTTT.